Sequencing of this TCR beta chain was carried out in a study of blood T cell repertoires in COVID-19. In the original processing: Estimation of nucleated cell counts was performed using reference gene primer amplification. Assay: immunoSEQ multiplex PCR; the TCRdb copy retains only in-frame clones and omits some. V, J and clone size reflect that table, while D and trimming were determined from the DNA. The repertoire holds 200,000 to 300,000 clones, 75% to 90% seen once, with roughly 10% in the top ten. The ends were cut back, 1 base at V and 6 bases at J, with 9 bases in the middle. CDR3 length equals 13 residues. The V gene's germline CDR1 is MNHEY and CDR2 SMNVEV (reference sequence).

The V and J genes are TRBV27 and TRBJ1-1; no firm D call. This TCR came from a middle-aged man who had recovered from COVID-19. The source material was PBMCs or T cells enriched from blood (not recorded which). The CDR3 loop reads CASSLWAGAEAFF. The CDR3 nucleotides read TGTGCCAGCAGTTTATGGGCGGGCGCTGAAGCTTTCTTT.